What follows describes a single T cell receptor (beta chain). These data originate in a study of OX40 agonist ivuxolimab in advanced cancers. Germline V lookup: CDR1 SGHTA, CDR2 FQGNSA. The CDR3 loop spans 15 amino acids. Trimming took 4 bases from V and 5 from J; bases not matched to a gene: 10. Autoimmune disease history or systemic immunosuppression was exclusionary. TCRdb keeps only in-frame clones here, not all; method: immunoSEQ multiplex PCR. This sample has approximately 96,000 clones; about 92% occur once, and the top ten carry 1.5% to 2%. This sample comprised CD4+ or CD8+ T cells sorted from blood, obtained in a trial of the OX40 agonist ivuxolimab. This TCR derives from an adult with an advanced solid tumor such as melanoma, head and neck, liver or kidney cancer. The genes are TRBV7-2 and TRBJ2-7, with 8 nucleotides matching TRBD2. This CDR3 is CASSYTGRATDEQYF. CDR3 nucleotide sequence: TGTGCCAGCAGCTATACCGGGAGGGCCACGGACGAGCAGTACTTC.